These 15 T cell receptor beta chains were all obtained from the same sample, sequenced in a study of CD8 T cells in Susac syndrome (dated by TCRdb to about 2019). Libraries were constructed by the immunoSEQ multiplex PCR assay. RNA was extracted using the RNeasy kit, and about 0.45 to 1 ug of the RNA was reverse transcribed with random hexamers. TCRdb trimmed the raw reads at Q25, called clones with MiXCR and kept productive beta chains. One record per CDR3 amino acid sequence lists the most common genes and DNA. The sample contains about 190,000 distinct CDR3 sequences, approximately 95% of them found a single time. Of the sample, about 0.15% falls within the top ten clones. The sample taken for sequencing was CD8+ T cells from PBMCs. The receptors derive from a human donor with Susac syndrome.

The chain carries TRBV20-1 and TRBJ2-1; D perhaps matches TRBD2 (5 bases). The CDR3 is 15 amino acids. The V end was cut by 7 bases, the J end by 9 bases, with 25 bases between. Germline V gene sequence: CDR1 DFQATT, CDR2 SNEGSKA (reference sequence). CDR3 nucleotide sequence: TGCAGTGTTAGGGATCGGGAACGGGTCAGTGGTGAGCAGTTCTTC. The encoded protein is CSVRDRERVSGEQFF.

The DNA for the CDR3 is TGTGCCAGCGCCATTCGCGGTGTGGGCACAGATACGCAGTATTTT. Its protein product is CASAIRGVGTDTQYF. The rearrangement uses TRBV27 and TRBJ2-3; D is undetermined. This CDR3 has 15 amino acids. Germline CDR1 MNHEY, CDR2 SMNVEV (reference sequence). V lost 8 bases and J lost 1, with 16 bases in between.

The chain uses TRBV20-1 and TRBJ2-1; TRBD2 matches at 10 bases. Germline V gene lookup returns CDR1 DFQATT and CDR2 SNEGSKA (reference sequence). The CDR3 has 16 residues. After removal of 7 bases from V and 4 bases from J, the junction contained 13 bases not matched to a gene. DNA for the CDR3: TGCAGTGGGCTCTTTGAGCGGGGGGGCTTATACAATGAGCAGTTCTTC. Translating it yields CSGLFERGGLYNEQFF.

Written as DNA, the CDR3 is TGCAGTGCTATGACAGGGTTGGCTGGGGCCAACGTCCTGACTTTC. Its translation is CSAMTGLAGANVLTF. The chain combines TRBV20-1 with TRBJ2-6; 7 bases agree with TRBD1. The trim removed 4 bases at V and 2 bases at J, leaving 5 bases unmatched. Germline V gene sequence: CDR1 DFQATT, CDR2 SNEGSKA (reference sequence). The CDR3 extends over 15 amino acids.

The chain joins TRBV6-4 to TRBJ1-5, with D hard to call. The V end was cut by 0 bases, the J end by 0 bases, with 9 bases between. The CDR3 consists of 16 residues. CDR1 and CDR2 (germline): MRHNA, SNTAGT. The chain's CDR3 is CASSDSRRLSNQPQHF. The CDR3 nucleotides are TGTGCCAGCAGTGACTCGAGGAGGCTTAGCAATCAGCCCCAGCATTTT.

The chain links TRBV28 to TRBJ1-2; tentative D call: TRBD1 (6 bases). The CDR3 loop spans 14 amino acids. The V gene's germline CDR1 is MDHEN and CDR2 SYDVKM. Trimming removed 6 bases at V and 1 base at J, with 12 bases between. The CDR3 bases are TGTGCCAGCAGCAGGGACATCTTTAACTATGGCTACACCTTC. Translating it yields CASSRDIFNYGYTF.

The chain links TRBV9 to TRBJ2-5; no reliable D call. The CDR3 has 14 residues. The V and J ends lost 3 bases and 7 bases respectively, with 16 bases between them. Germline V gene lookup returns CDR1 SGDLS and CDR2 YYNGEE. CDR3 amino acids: CASSAEGDLRTQYF. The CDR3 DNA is TGTGCCAGCAGCGCCGAAGGTGATCTAAGGACCCAGTACTTC.

CDR3 sequence reads: CASSDLGLAAYEQYF. Here the CDR3 DNA reads TGTGCCAGCAGCGACCTAGGACTAGCGGCTTACGAGCAGTACTTC. The chain joins TRBV28 to TRBJ2-7; TRBD2 agrees at 10 bases. Trimming took 6 bases from V and 4 from J; bases not matched to a gene: 9. The germline CDR1 and CDR2 sequences are MDHEN and SYDVKM. The CDR3 has 15 amino acids.

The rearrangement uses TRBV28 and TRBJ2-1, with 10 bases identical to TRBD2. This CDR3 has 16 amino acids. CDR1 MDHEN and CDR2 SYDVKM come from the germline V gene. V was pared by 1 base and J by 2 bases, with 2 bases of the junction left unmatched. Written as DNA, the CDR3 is TGTGCCAGCAGTTTATTACTAGCGGGAACCTACAATGAGCAGTTCTTC. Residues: CASSLLLAGTYNEQFF.

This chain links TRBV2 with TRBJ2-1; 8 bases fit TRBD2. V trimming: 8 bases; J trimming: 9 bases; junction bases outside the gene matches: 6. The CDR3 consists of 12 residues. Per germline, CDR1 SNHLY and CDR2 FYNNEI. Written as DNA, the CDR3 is TGTGCCAGCCTAGGACGGGGGGGTGAGCAGTTCTTC. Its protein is CASLGRGGEQFF.

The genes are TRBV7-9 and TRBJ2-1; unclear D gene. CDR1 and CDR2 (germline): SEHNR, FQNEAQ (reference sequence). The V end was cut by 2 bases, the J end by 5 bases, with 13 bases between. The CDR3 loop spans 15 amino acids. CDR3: CASSLFPSPDNEQFF. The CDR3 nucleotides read TGTGCCAGCAGCTTATTTCCTAGTCCAGACAATGAGCAGTTCTTC.

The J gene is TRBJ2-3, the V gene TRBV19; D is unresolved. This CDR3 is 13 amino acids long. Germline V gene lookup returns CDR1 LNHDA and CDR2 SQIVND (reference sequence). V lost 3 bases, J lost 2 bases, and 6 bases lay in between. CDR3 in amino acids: CASSMDDTDTQYF. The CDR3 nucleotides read TGTGCCAGTAGTATGGACGACACAGATACGCAGTATTTT. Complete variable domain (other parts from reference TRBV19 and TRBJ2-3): DGGITQSPKYLFRKEGQNVTLSCEQNLNHDAMYWYRQDPGQGLRLIYYSQIVNDFQKGDIAEGYSVSREKKESFPLTVTSAQKNPTAFYLCASSMDDTDTQYFGPGTRLTVL.

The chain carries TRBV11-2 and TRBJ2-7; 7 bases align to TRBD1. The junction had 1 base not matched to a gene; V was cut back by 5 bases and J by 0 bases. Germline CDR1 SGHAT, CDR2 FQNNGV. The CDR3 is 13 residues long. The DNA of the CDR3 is TGTGCCAGCAGCCGACAGGGCTCCTACGAGCAGTACTTC. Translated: CASSRQGSYEQYF.

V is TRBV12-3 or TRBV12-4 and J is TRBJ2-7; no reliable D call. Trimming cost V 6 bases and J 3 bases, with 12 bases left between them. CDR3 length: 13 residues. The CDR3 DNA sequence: TGTGCCAGCAGCCCACGGCAGCTCTACGAGCAGTACTTC. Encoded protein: CASSPRQLYEQYF.

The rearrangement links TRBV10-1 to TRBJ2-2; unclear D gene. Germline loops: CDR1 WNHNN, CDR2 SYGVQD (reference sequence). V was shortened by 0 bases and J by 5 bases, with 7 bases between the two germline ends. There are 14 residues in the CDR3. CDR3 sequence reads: CASSESSRTGELFF. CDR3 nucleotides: TGCGCCAGCAGTGAGTCATCCCGTACCGGGGAGCTGTTTTTT.